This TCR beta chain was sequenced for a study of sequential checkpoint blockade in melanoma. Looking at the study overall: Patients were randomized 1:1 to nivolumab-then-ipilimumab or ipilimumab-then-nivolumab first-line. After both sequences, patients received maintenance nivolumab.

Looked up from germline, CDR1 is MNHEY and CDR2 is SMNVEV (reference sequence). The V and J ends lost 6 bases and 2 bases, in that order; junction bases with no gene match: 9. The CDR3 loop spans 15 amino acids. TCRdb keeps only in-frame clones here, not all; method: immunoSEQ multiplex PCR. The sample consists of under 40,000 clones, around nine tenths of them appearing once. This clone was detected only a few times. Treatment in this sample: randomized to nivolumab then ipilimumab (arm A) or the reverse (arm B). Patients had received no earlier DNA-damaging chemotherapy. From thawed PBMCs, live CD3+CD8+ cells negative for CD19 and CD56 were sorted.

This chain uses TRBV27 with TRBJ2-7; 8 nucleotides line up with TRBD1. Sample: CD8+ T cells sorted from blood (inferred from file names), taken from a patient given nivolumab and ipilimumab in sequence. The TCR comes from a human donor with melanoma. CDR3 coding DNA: TGTGCCAGCAGCCCCGCCGGGACAGGCGCCTACGAGCAGTACTTC. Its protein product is CASSPAGTGAYEQYF.